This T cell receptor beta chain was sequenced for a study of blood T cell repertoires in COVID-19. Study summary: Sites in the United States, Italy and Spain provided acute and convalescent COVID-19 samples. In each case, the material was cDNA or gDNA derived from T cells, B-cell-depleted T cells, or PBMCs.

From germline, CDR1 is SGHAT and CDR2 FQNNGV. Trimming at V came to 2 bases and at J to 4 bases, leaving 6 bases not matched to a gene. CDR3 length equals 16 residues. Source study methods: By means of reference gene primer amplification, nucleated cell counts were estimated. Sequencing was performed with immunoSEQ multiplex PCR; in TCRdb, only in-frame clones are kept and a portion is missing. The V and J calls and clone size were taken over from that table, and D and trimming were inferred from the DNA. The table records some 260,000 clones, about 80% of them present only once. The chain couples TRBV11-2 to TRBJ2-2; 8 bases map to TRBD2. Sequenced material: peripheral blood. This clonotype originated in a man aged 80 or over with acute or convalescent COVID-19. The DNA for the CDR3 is TGTGCCAGCAGCTTATCGGGGGGGGTAGCCACCGGGGAGCTGTTTTTT. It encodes CASSLSGGVATGELFF.